The present T cell receptor beta chain was sequenced within a study of blood T cell repertoires in COVID-19 (TCRdb year 2020). General notes on the study: Samples from collaborators originated in the United States, Italy and Spain and spanned both the acute and convalescent phases of COVID-19. The material from the prospective study consisted of cDNA or gDNA derived from T cells, B-cell-depleted T cells, or PBMCs. Where available, HLA class I and class II types were obtained from metadata supplied by the sample provider rather than from assay-based typing. The repertoires were released in a freely available public database intended as a resource for research on the immune response to SARS-CoV-2. The samples were drawn from the first 160 participants of the ongoing ImmuneRACE study and from 1,254 subjects provided by 6 global collaborators. Nearly every sample came with metadata listing a de-identified subject ID, COVID-19 status, age in years and sex. The dataset comprised deeply sampled blood TCRbeta repertoires from subjects exposed to, actively infected with, or recovered from COVID-19. Summary of the overall study and its limitations: The amount of clinical and demographic metadata varied by source and participant and was provided uncurated.

TCRbeta CDR3 regions were amplified from genomic DNA by means of the immunoSEQ Assay, a bias-controlled multiplex PCR. As for the authors' bioinformatics: Nucleated cell counts per sample were estimated from amplification of reference gene primers within the assay. To quantify the absolute abundance of each unique TCRbeta CDR3 rearrangement, sequence reads were collapsed and filtered. For each sample, productive Simpson clonality was calculated as the square root of Simpson's diversity index across productive rearrangements. TCRdb took this table from immuneACCESS and kept in-frame rearrangements with V and J called. Such tables lack part of the clones; where checked against another copy, unresolved V genes explain under half of the gap, and the rest is unexplained. The D gene and trimming were derived from the DNA, and the V and J assignments and clone size from that table. For this sample the table gives roughly 47,000 clones, of which approximately 88% were detected only once. The top ten hold under 8% of the sample.

The collaborating institutions used their own protocols to collect whole blood in K2EDTA tubes. Collaborator samples were shipped for TCRbeta analysis as frozen whole blood, isolated PBMCs, or DNA extracted from either sample type. This clone was seen only a few times. Its antigen has not been determined. Per-nucleotide qualities are absent, and no much larger clonotype sits a single base away. CDR1 and CDR2 (SEHNR, FQNEAQ) derive from the germline V gene (reference sequence). V loses 5 bases at its end and J loses 3 bases; junction bases beyond the gene matches: 10. Measured from the cysteine to the phenylalanine, the CDR3 is 16 residues long. The entry retains the CDR3 DNA only, 48 bases that are in frame from base 1.

The receptor was derived from a man aged 50 to 59 with acute or convalescent COVID-19. The V and J segments used are TRBV7-9 and TRBJ2-7, and 10 junction bases match TRBD2. The sequenced sample was peripheral blood. The CDR3 has the sequence CASSPSGTSDYYEQYF. The sequenced DNA is TGTGCCAGCAGCCCCTCCGGGACTAGCGATTACTACGAGCAGTACTTC.